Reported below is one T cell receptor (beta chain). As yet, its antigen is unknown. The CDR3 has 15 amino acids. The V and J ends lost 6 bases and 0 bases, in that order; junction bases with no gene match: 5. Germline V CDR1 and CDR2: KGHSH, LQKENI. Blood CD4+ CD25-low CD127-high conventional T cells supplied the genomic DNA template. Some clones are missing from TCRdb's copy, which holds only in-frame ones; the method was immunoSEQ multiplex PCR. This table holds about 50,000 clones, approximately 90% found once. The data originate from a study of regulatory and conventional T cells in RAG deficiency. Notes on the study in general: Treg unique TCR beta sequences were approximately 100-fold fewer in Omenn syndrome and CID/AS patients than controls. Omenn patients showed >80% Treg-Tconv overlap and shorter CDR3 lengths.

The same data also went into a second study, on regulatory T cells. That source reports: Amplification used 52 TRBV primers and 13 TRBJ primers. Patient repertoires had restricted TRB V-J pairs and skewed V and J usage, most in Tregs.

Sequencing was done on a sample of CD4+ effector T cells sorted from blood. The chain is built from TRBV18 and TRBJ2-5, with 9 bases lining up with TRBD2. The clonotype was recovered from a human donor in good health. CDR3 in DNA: TGTGCCAGCTCGCTAATAGCGGGGGACCAAGAGACCCAGTACTTC. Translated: CASSLIAGDQETQYF.